This T cell receptor beta chain was captured by sequencing in a study of cytomegalovirus exposure and HLA in healthy donors. Study findings and constraints: Only CMV serostatus was available as immune exposure information.

Points on this clone: Its antigen remains unknown.

Amplification used 60 Vbeta primers and 13 Jbeta primers. Some clones are missing from TCRdb's copy, which holds only in-frame ones; the method was immunoSEQ multiplex PCR. The table includes roughly 120,000 clones, around 80% detected once. The sample taken for sequencing was PBMCs. The TCR originated in a man in his forties or fifties in good health and CMV-seronegative.

Here the CDR3 reads CASSLGLAGDNEQFF. DNA for the CDR3: TGCGCCAGCAGCTTGGGTCTAGCGGGGGACAATGAGCAGTTCTTC. The chain couples TRBV5-1 to TRBJ2-1; 10 bases agree with TRBD2. Germline loops: CDR1 SGHRS, CDR2 YFSETQ. The ends lost 0 bases at V and 5 bases at J; junction bases unmatched: 2. This CDR3 comprises 15 residues. Full variable domain (outside the CDR3, taken from reference TRBV5-1 and TRBJ2-1): KAGVTQTPRYLIKTRGQQVTLSCSPISGHRSVSWYQQTPGQGLQFLFEYFSETQRNKGNFPGRFSGRQFSNSRSEMNVSTLELGDSALYLCASSLGLAGDNEQFFGPGTRLTVL.